The 31 T cell receptor beta chains below come from one sample, sequenced in a study of lymphopenia after photon versus proton radiotherapy. Assay: immunoSEQ multiplex PCR; the TCRdb copy retains only in-frame clones and omits some. The top ten clones hold about 9% of a sample with over 15,000 clones, 88% of them seen once. The source was peripheral blood, collected from a patient treated with proton-based radiotherapy. The receptors originated from a man in his 70s with pancreatic cancer.

J is TRBJ2-7 and V is TRBV5-1, with D possibly being TRBD2 (6 bases). Trimming pared 6 bases from V and 0 bases from J, leaving 16 bases between. CDR1 SGHRS and CDR2 YFSETQ come from the germline V gene. This CDR3 has 15 residues. The CDR3, as DNA: TGCGCCAGCACCGCCCTGAGGGGACTCTCCTACGAGCAGTACTTC. It encodes CASTALRGLSYEQYF.

This chain links TRBV11-3 with TRBJ2-7, with 9 bases lining up with TRBD1. Germline V gene sequence: CDR1 SGHNT, CDR2 YENEEA. J gave up 6 bases and V 5 bases, and 17 bases lay outside the gene matches. There are 17 residues in the CDR3. CDR3 sequence: CASSPLQSGTGRTEQYF. CDR3 DNA: TGTGCCAGCAGCCCACTGCAATCCGGGACAGGGCGGACCGAGCAGTACTTC.

The chain recombines TRBV11-3 with TRBJ2-5; 9 bases line up with TRBD2. V shed 4 bases, J shed 4 bases, and the junction held 7 bases outside the gene matches. Germline V gene lookup returns CDR1 SGHNT and CDR2 YENEEA. The CDR3 has 15 residues. Here the CDR3 reads CASSSAAGGAETQYF. The CDR3 DNA reads as TGTGCCAGCAGCTCCGCAGCGGGAGGTGCAGAGACCCAGTACTTC.

The rearrangement links TRBV9 to TRBJ2-2; D not resolved. Germline CDR1 and CDR2: SGDLS and YYNGEE. The CDR3 is 12 amino acids. V dropped 0 bases and J dropped 8 bases, with 5 bases sitting between them. This chain's CDR3 is CASSVVSGELFF. The DNA of the CDR3 is TGTGCCAGCAGCGTAGTCTCGGGGGAGCTGTTTTTT.

This clone was recorded once. The chain carries TRBV13 and TRBJ1-2; 9 bases are shared with TRBD1. Germline CDR1 and CDR2: PRHDT and FYEKMQ (reference sequence). The V gene end was trimmed by 0 bases and the J gene end by 7 bases; junction bases not matched to a gene: 0. This CDR3 comprises 13 residues. The chain's CDR3 is CASSLGGQGGYTF. CDR3 sequence (DNA): TGTGCCAGCAGCTTAGGGGGACAGGGTGGCTACACCTTC.

This chain connects TRBV27 to TRBJ1-5; 8 bases map to TRBD1. The CDR3 is 15 amino acids. V lost 6 bases, J lost 6 bases, and 10 bases stayed unmatched. CDR1 MNHEY and CDR2 SMNVEV come from the germline V gene (reference sequence). The CDR3 nucleotides are TGTGCCAGCAGACGTCTCGACAGGGGTGGTCAGCCCCAGCATTTT. It yields the protein CASRRLDRGGQPQHF.

The gene calls are TRBV10-2 and TRBJ2-6; no firm D call. The CDR3 has 13 amino acids. Germline V CDR1 and CDR2: WSHSY, SAAADI. With 2 bases removed from V and 6 bases from J, the gap between germline ends came to 5 bases. The CDR3 nucleotides are TGCGCCAGCAGTGAGAGGACGGCCAACGTCCTGACTTTC. Amino acid sequence: CASSERTANVLTF.

In its sample, this clone was seen once. The V gene is TRBV9, the J gene TRBJ1-6, with 8 bases aligning to TRBD1. Germline V CDR1 and CDR2: SGDLS, YYNGEE. With V trimmed by 2 bases and J by 5 bases, 6 bases remained unmatched. CDR3 size: 16 residues. The CDR3 DNA sequence: TGTGCCAGCAGCGTTCGACCGGACAGGGATAATTCACCCCTCCACTTT. Amino acid sequence: CASSVRPDRDNSPLHF.

The sample holds a few counts of this clone. The rearrangement links TRBV11-3 to TRBJ2-5; D ambiguous. The CDR3 is 14 residues long. V was pared by 5 bases and J by 0 bases, with 10 bases between. In germline, CDR1 is SGHNT, CDR2 YENEEA. The CDR3: CASSLGPNQETQYF. In nucleotides, the CDR3 is TGTGCCAGCAGCCTTGGACCAAACCAAGAGACCCAGTACTTC.

The chain is built from TRBV10-1 and TRBJ2-3; 7 bases line up with TRBD2. CDR1 is WNHNN and CDR2 is SYGVQD in the germline V gene (reference sequence). Trimming removed 3 bases from V and 1 base from J; junction bases left unmatched: 7. CDR3 length: 16 residues. In DNA, the CDR3 is TGCGCCAGCAGTGATGGTCGACTAGCAGGCACAGATACGCAGTATTTT. Amino acid sequence: CASSDGRLAGTDTQYF.

CDR3 sequence: CSVSQTNTEAFF. For the CDR3, the DNA is TGCAGCGTCTCCCAGACGAACACTGAAGCTTTCTTT. The chain recombines TRBV29-1 with TRBJ1-1; D is unclear. The CDR3 is 12 residues long. V lost 6 bases, J lost 1 base, and 9 bases lay in between. Per the germline V gene, CDR1 is SQVTM and CDR2 is ANQGSEA.

In this sample, this clone turned up once. The chain carries TRBV11-2 and TRBJ2-1; 7 nucleotides agree with TRBD2. The CDR3 has 14 residues. After removal of 11 bases from V and 0 bases from J, the junction contained 7 bases not matched to a gene. Germline loops: CDR1 SGHAT, CDR2 FQNNGV. CDR3 in amino acids: CAWGGASSYNEQFF. For the CDR3, the DNA is TGTGCCTGGGGAGGGGCCAGCTCCTACAATGAGCAGTTCTTC.

The chain combines TRBV7-3 with TRBJ2-1; 11 nucleotides match TRBD2. The junction had 12 bases not matched to a gene; V was cut back by 4 bases and J by 4 bases. CDR1 is SGHTA and CDR2 is FQGTGA in the germline V gene. The CDR3 spans 18 residues. The CDR3 region has the DNA TGTGCCAGCAGCTCTCTAGCGGGGGGTCGTCCTGGGTACAATGAGCAGTTCTTC. Translation: CASSSLAGGRPGYNEQFF.

The chain recombines TRBV2 with TRBJ2-7; 9 nucleotides agree with TRBD1. Germline values: CDR1 SNHLY, CDR2 FYNNEI. Trimming took 7 bases from V and 0 from J; bases not matched to a gene: 7. The CDR3 extends over 15 amino acids. CDR3 amino acids: CASTGTGFFSYEQYF. The CDR3 DNA sequence: TGTGCCAGCACCGGGACAGGGTTCTTCTCCTACGAGCAGTACTTC.

The V call is TRBV7-8, the J call TRBJ2-3; the D gene is possibly TRBD2 (5 bases). Germline assignment: CDR1 SGHVS and CDR2 FQNEAQ. CDR3 length: 18 amino acids. Trimming cost V 4 bases and J 6 bases, with 26 bases left between them. This CDR3 is CASSSALIRTHFGDTQYF. The CDR3 DNA reads as TGTGCCAGCAGCTCCGCTTTAATCCGGACTCACTTCGGGGATACGCAGTATTTT.

The chain carries TRBV27 and TRBJ2-3, with no clear D. The germline gives CDR1 MNHEY, CDR2 SMNVEV (reference sequence). The V end was cut by 5 bases, the J end by 4 bases, with 13 bases between. The CDR3 length is 14 residues. CDR3 nucleotide sequence: TGTGCCAGCAGTCCCTGGACCCCCCCAGATACGCAGTATTTT. It specifies CASSPWTPPDTQYF.

The rearrangement links TRBV27 to TRBJ1-1; TRBD1 aligns across 8 bases. The CDR3 is 14 residues long. Germline loops: CDR1 MNHEY, CDR2 SMNVEV (reference sequence). V dropped 5 bases and J dropped 1; count of bases not matched to a gene: 3. The CDR3 loop is CASSQGATNTEAFF. As DNA, the CDR3 is TGTGCCAGCAGTCAGGGGGCGACGAACACTGAAGCTTTCTTT.

The chain recombines TRBV7-6 with TRBJ1-2; a possible D gene is TRBD1 (5 bases). V lost 1 base to trimming and J lost 4 bases, with 7 bases between them. The CDR3 runs to 13 residues. Germline CDR1 and CDR2: SGHVS and FNYEAQ. The CDR3 coding sequence is TGTGCCAGCAGCTTAGTACAGGTCTATGGCTACACCTTC. The encoded protein is CASSLVQVYGYTF.

This clone was observed once. The chain has TRBV19 and TRBJ2-7, with D possibly being TRBD1 (6 bases). V lost 2 bases and J lost 0, with 17 bases in between. The CDR3 spans 17 residues. CDR1 is LNHDA, CDR2 SQIVND, per germline (reference sequence). The CDR3 loop reads CASSIRESDRTSYEQYF. The CDR3 bases are TGTGCCAGTAGTATACGAGAATCCGACAGGACCTCCTACGAGCAGTACTTC. Supplemented by reference TRBV19 and TRBJ2-7, the full variable domain reads DGGITQSPKYLFRKEGQNVTLSCEQNLNHDAMYWYRQDPGQGLRLIYYSQIVNDFQKGDIAEGYSVSREKKESFPLTVTSAQKNPTAFYLCASSIRESDRTSYEQYFGPGTRLTVT.

The chain uses TRBV7-8 and TRBJ1-1; D is unresolved. The CDR3 is 14 amino acids. V was cut by 5 bases and J by 11 bases, with 21 bases left in between. Looked up from germline, CDR1 is SGHVS and CDR2 is FQNEAQ. CDR3 sequence (DNA): TGTGCCAGCAGCGGTAGACTGGAAAGGGCACGGGCTTTCTTT. Protein: CASSGRLERARAFF.

A single count supports this clone. J is TRBJ1-6 and V is TRBV6-4, with D possibly TRBD1 on 5 matching bases. Germline-derived CDR1 and CDR2 are MRHNA and SNTAGT. This CDR3 region has 14 residues. V shed 5 bases and J shed 2 bases, with 7 bases lying between them. The CDR3 DNA is TGTGCCAGCAGTTCAGGGACCTATAATTCACCCCTCCACTTT. Translated, it gives CASSSGTYNSPLHF.

V gene TRBV6-5 combines with J gene TRBJ1-6; unclear D gene. Germline lookup yields CDR1 MNHEY and CDR2 SVGAGI. V was trimmed by 4 bases and J by 10 bases, leaving 11 bases between them. The CDR3 covers 13 residues. The CDR3 sequence: CASSSFLGSPLHF. The CDR3 DNA reads TGTGCCAGCAGTTCCTTCCTGGGGTCACCCCTCCACTTT.

The genes are TRBV25-1 and TRBJ2-5, with D tentatively TRBD1 (6 bases). This CDR3 is 13 amino acids long. V was trimmed by 6 bases and J by 11 bases, leaving 19 bases between them. The V gene's germline CDR1 is MGHDK and CDR2 SYGVNS. DNA for the CDR3: TGTGCCAGCAGCGAAACGGGGACAAGCCAGCAGTACTTC. This translates into CASSETGTSQQYF. The variable domain in full, with the rest retrieved from reference TRBV25-1 and TRBJ2-5, is EADIYQTPRYLVIGTGKKITLECSQTMGHDKMYWYQQDPGMELHLIHYSYGVNSTEKGDLSSESTVSRIRTEHFPLTLESARPSHTSQYLCASSETGTSQQYFGPGTRLLVL.

The chain couples TRBV6-5 to TRBJ2-2; weak D call: TRBD2 (5 bases). The CDR3 consists of 14 residues. In germline, CDR1 is MNHEY, CDR2 SVGAGI. Trimming removed 6 bases at V and 3 bases at J, with 11 bases between. For the CDR3, the DNA is TGTGCCAGCAGGGCAGGAGGCGACACCGGGGAGCTGTTTTTT. Translating it yields CASRAGGDTGELFF.

The chain has TRBV19 and TRBJ1-1; D possibly corresponds to TRBD1 (6 bases). V was cut by 4 bases and J by 2 bases, with 11 bases left in between. There are 14 residues in the CDR3. Germline-derived CDR1 and CDR2 are LNHDA and SQIVND (reference sequence). CDR3 amino acids: CASSRTAQNTEAFF. In DNA, the CDR3 is TGTGCCAGTAGTAGGACAGCCCAAAACACTGAAGCTTTCTTT.

This clone occurred once. This rearrangement joins TRBV2 to TRBJ2-3; 8 nucleotides line up with TRBD2. Germline CDR1 is SNHLY and CDR2 is FYNNEI. The CDR3 consists of 15 residues. V lost 4 bases, J lost 2 bases, and 5 bases stayed unmatched. For the CDR3, the DNA is TGTGCCAGCAGTGCCATAGCGGGATCCACAGATACGCAGTATTTT. This translates into CASSAIAGSTDTQYF.

On this clone itself: A junction boundary mismatches the germline segment, possibly from a read error. This sequence joins TRBV5-1 and TRBJ2-7; tentative D call: TRBD1 (5 bases). The CDR3 has 15 amino acids. Germline CDR1 SGHRS, CDR2 YFSETQ. The DNA for the CDR3 is TGCGCCAGCAGCTCAGGGTTCTCAAGCTCCTACGAGCAGTGCTTC. This gives the protein CASSSGFSSSYEQCF.

The chain employs TRBV7-8 and TRBJ2-7; TRBD1 might be the D (5 bases). The CDR3 runs 14 residues. Germline V gene data show CDR1 as SGHVS and CDR2 as FQNEAQ. V lost 1 base and J 5 bases, leaving 12 bases between the germline ends. The CDR3 DNA reads TGTGCCAGCAGCTTAGACTGGGGCAGGGACGAGCAGTACTTC. It specifies CASSLDWGRDEQYF. Full variable domain (rest looked up from reference TRBV7-8 and TRBJ2-7): GAGVSQSPRYKVAKRGQDVALRCDPISGHVSLFWYQQALGQGPEFLTYFQNEAQLDKSGLPSDRFFAERPEGSVSTLKIQRTQQEDSAVYLCASSLDWGRDEQYFGPGTRLTVT.

The chain employs TRBV30 and TRBJ2-2, with 7 bases aligning to TRBD1. J lost 5 bases, V lost 3 bases, and 9 bases had no gene match. The germline V gene encodes CDR1 GTSNPN and CDR2 SVGIG (reference sequence). The CDR3 extends over 15 amino acids. Here the CDR3 reads CAWSPLGGVTGELFF. The CDR3 nucleotides read TGTGCCTGGAGCCCGCTAGGGGGCGTAACCGGGGAGCTGTTTTTT.

This chain connects TRBV4-2 to TRBJ2-7, with a tentative D call TRBD2 (6 bases). Trimming shortened V by 4 bases and J by 4 bases, and 14 bases separated the two germline ends. CDR3 length: 14 residues. CDR1 LGHNA and CDR2 YNFKEQ come from the germline V gene. CDR3 in amino acids: CASSPGGDNYEQYF. The CDR3 bases are TGTGCCAGCAGCCCGGGCGGGGATAATTACGAGCAGTACTTC.

This clone was counted once. The chain uses TRBV6-6 and TRBJ1-1; D not resolved. Germline V gene lookup returns CDR1 MNHNY and CDR2 SVGAGI (reference sequence). This CDR3 has 13 amino acids. Trimming removed 0 bases from V and 5 bases from J, with 7 bases in between. The CDR3 DNA reads TGTGCCAGCAGTTACTCTCGGCAGACTGAAGCTTTCTTT. This sequence encodes CASSYSRQTEAFF.